These 21 T cell receptor beta chains share one sample of origin, sequenced in a study of CD8+ T cells in alopecia areata. It was cDNA, reverse transcribed from extracted RNA, that served as the sequencing template. Libraries were prepared by immunoSEQ multiplex PCR; TCRdb keeps only in-frame clonotypes and omits some of them. The table has over 200,000 clones, around three fifths seen once. The sequencing used CD4+ T cells sorted from blood, collected at week 0. The source is a human donor with alopecia areata.

Concerning this clone itself: This sample also contains other DNA sequences that code for the same CDR3. As DNA, the CDR3 is TGTGCCAGCAGTTACGAGCGAAACACTGAAGCTTTCTTT. Translating gives CASSYERNTEAFF. V gene TRBV6-5 combines with J gene TRBJ1-1; D is ambiguous. V dropped 2 bases and J dropped 2 bases, with 6 bases sitting between them. Germline V gene lookup returns CDR1 MNHEY and CDR2 SVGAGI. This CDR3 region has 13 residues.

This chain uses TRBV6-5 with TRBJ2-7; D perhaps matches TRBD1 (6 bases). Germline CDR1 and CDR2: MNHEY and SVGAGI. The CDR3 loop spans 15 amino acids. Trimming removed 0 bases from V and 2 bases from J, with 11 bases in between. The CDR3 region is CASSYSRQAPYEQYF. The CDR3 DNA reads TGTGCCAGCAGTTACTCGAGACAGGCCCCCTACGAGCAGTACTTC.

The V gene is TRBV15, the J gene TRBJ2-1; no reliable D call. The germline gives CDR1 LNHNV, CDR2 YYDKDF (reference sequence). The V end lost 3 bases, the J end lost 2 bases, and 2 bases lay between the germline ends. CDR3 size: 12 residues. The DNA for the CDR3 is TGTGCCACCAGCAGGCCCTACAATGAGCAGTTCTTC. It translates to CATSRPYNEQFF. The whole variable domain, remainder taken from reference TRBV15 and TRBJ2-1, is DAMVIQNPRYQVTQFGKPVTLSCSQTLNHNVMYWYQQKSSQAPKLLFHYYDKDFNNEADTPDNFQSRRPNTSFCFLDIRSPGLGDTAMYLCATSRPYNEQFFGPGTRLTVL.

This chain links TRBV9 with TRBJ2-5; D is possibly TRBD2 (5 bases). Germline assignment: CDR1 SGDLS and CDR2 YYNGEE. The V and J ends lost 4 bases and 10 bases respectively, with 17 bases between them. This CDR3 contains 13 residues. DNA for the CDR3: TGTGCCAGCAGCCAATCCGCTGCCGGGGACCAGTACTTC. It yields the protein CASSQSAAGDQYF.

The gene calls are TRBV4-1 and TRBJ1-5; TRBD1 aligns across 7 bases. The CDR3 covers 15 residues. The germline gives CDR1 MGHRA, CDR2 YSYEKL. J was trimmed by 8 bases and V by 2 bases; bases with no gene match: 9. CDR3 in DNA: TGCGCCAGCAGCCAACCTATCAGGGGGGGCGAGCCCCAGCATTTT. Its translation is CASSQPIRGGEPQHF.

This clone has just a few counts. The chain combines TRBV11-2 with TRBJ2-4; possibly TRBD1 or TRBD2 for D (5 bases each). V shed 5 bases and J shed 6 bases, with 11 bases lying between them. The V gene's germline CDR1 is SGHAT and CDR2 FQNNGV. CDR3 size: 13 residues. The CDR3 bases are TGTGCCAGCAGCCAAACCGGGACAAACATTCAGTACTTC. Its protein is CASSQTGTNIQYF. The full variable domain, its missing parts supplied by reference TRBV11-2 and TRBJ2-4, is EAGVAQSPRYKIIEKRQSVAFWCNPISGHATLYWYQQILGQGPKLLIQFQNNGVVDDSQLPKDRFSAERLKGVDSTLKIQPAKLEDSAVYLCASSQTGTNIQYFGAGTRLSVL.

This clone has only a few counts. V usage is TRBV2 and J usage is TRBJ2-2; D uncertain. CDR1 and CDR2 (germline): SNHLY, FYNNEI. V lost 9 bases, J lost 0 bases, and 11 bases lay in between. The CDR3 length is 14 residues. CDR3 protein: CARKGPSNTGELFF. As DNA, the CDR3 is TGTGCCAGAAAAGGACCTTCGAACACCGGGGAGCTGTTTTTT.

V and J are TRBV18 and TRBJ2-6; tentatively, D is TRBD2 (6 bases). Germline CDR1 KGHSH, CDR2 LQKENI. The CDR3 is 17 amino acids. The V and J ends lost 3 bases and 0 bases respectively, with 12 bases between them. CDR3: CASSPSLEGSGANVLTF. CDR3 DNA: TGTGCCAGCTCACCCTCCTTGGAGGGCTCTGGGGCCAACGTCCTGACTTTC.

This sequence joins TRBV30 and TRBJ1-1; 10 bases agree with TRBD1. V was clipped by 0 bases and J by 2 bases; unmatched bases: 3. The length of the CDR3 is 15 residues. Germline CDR1 is GTSNPN and CDR2 is SVGIG (reference sequence). CDR3 nucleotides: TGTGCCTGGAGTGTTCGACAGGGGGCAAACACTGAAGCTTTCTTT. Translating gives CAWSVRQGANTEAFF.

In its sample, this clone was seen a few times. Here the CDR3 reads CASSLAGRNTEAFF. The CDR3 bases are TGTGCCAGCAGCTTGGCAGGACGGAACACTGAAGCTTTCTTT. The V gene is TRBV5-4, the J gene TRBJ1-1; no reliable D call. CDR1 is SGHNT, CDR2 YYREEE, per germline (reference sequence). Trimming removed 0 bases at V and 1 base at J, with 7 bases between. The CDR3 is made up of 14 amino acids.

The rearrangement joins TRBV7-9 to TRBJ2-7; TRBD2 matches at 7 bases. Germline assignment: CDR1 SEHNR and CDR2 FQNEAQ (reference sequence). CDR3 length: 14 amino acids. J gave up 7 bases and V 4 bases, and 10 bases lay outside the gene matches. DNA of the CDR3: TGTGCCAGCAGCTCGCTAGCGGACATTGGGGAGCAGTACTTC. Its translation is CASSSLADIGEQYF. Using reference TRBV7-9 and TRBJ2-7 for the parts outside the CDR3, the full variable domain is DTGVSQNPRHKITKRGQNVTFRCDPISEHNRLYWYRQTLGQGPEFLTYFQNEAQLEKSRLLSDRFSAERPKGSFSTLEIQRTEQGDSAMYLCASSSLADIGEQYFGPGTRLTVT.

CDR3 sequence (DNA): TGTGCCAGCAGTGATGGACCACTCTCCGATACGCAGTATTTT. Its translation: CASSDGPLSDTQYF. The V call is TRBV2, the J call TRBJ2-3; D call uncertain. The germline V gene encodes CDR1 SNHLY and CDR2 FYNNEI. CDR3 length: 14 residues. V was shortened by 3 bases and J by 6 bases, with 13 bases between the two germline ends. Combining the CDR3 with reference TRBV2 and TRBJ2-3 gives the whole variable domain EPEVTQTPSHQVTQMGQEVILRCVPISNHLYFYWYRQILGQKVEFLVSFYNNEISEKSEIFDDQFSVERPDGSNFTLKIRSTKLEDSAMYFCASSDGPLSDTQYFGPGTRLTVL.

This clone occurred once. The V and J genes are TRBV6-1 and TRBJ2-3; 9 bases fit TRBD1. Per the germline V gene, CDR1 is MNHNS and CDR2 is SASEGT. V shed 6 bases and J 5 bases; nucleotides not matched to a gene: 6. This CDR3 has 14 amino acids. CDR3 coding DNA: TGTGCCAGCAGACTGGACAGGGGAGTAGATACGCAGTATTTT. Translated, it gives CASRLDRGVDTQYF.

This clone appeared a few times. CDR3 amino acids: CASSPQTGVQTQYF. As DNA, the CDR3 is TGTGCCAGTAGTCCTCAGACAGGGGTGCAGACCCAGTACTTC. J is TRBJ2-5 and V is TRBV19; TRBD1 matches at 8 bases. J gave up 6 bases and V 5 bases, and 8 bases lay outside the gene matches. The CDR3 contains 14 residues. Germline loops: CDR1 LNHDA, CDR2 SQIVND (reference sequence).

The chain recombines TRBV6-5 with TRBJ1-1, with 11 bases matching TRBD1. V was pared by 0 bases and J by 4 bases, with 4 bases of the junction left unmatched. CDR1 and CDR2 from the germline V gene are MNHEY and SVGAGI. The CDR3 extends over 16 amino acids. The DNA for the CDR3 is TGTGCCAGCAGTTACTCGAGGGGGACAGGGGGCACTGAAGCTTTCTTT. Its translation: CASSYSRGTGGTEAFF.

In this sample, this clone turned up once. The CDR3 DNA is TGTGCCAGCAGCTTGGTTAGCGGGGGCCCGACAGATACGCAGTATTTT. Protein: CASSLVSGGPTDTQYF. The gene calls are TRBV5-4 and TRBJ2-3, with TRBD2 matching over 9 bases. V was pared by 0 bases and J by 3 bases, with 5 bases of the junction left unmatched. CDR3 length equals 16 residues. Per the germline V gene, CDR1 is SGHNT and CDR2 is YYREEE (reference sequence).

The V and J genes are TRBV11-2 and TRBJ1-6; perhaps TRBD1 as D (5 bases). With 1 base removed from V and 11 bases from J, the gap between germline ends came to 15 bases. Germline-derived CDR1 and CDR2 are SGHAT and FQNNGV. This CDR3 comprises 15 residues. The CDR3: CASSLAPGAAAPLHF. The CDR3 DNA is TGTGCCAGCAGCTTAGCCCCTGGGGCAGCCGCACCCCTCCACTTT.

This clone was observed a single time. The rearrangement uses TRBV4-1 and TRBJ1-2, with TRBD1 matching 10 bases. The CDR3 contains 14 residues. V lost 4 bases to trimming and J lost 8 bases; unmatched junction nucleotides: 7. CDR1 MGHRA and CDR2 YSYEKL come from the germline V gene. CDR3 coding DNA: TGCGCCAGCAGCCTCACCGGGACAGGGGTCGGCTACACCTTC. This translates into CASSLTGTGVGYTF.

The gene calls are TRBV7-9 and TRBJ2-6; D remains unclear. This CDR3 is built from 17 residues. Germline V gene sequence: CDR1 SEHNR, CDR2 FQNEAQ (reference sequence). With 2 bases removed from V and 0 bases from J, the gap between germline ends came to 11 bases. The chain's CDR3 is CASSLFRQSSGANVLTF. The CDR3 coding sequence is TGTGCCAGCAGCTTATTCAGGCAGAGCTCTGGGGCCAACGTCCTGACTTTC.

This clone was counted only a few times. The chain links TRBV7-9 to TRBJ1-1; no definite D call. Trimming stripped 5 bases from V and 1 base from J, with 11 bases between. Germline assignment: CDR1 SEHNR and CDR2 FQNEAQ (reference sequence). The CDR3 extends over 14 amino acids. This chain's CDR3 is CASSVGQRNTEAFF. In DNA form, the CDR3 reads TGTGCCAGCAGCGTTGGGCAGAGGAACACTGAAGCTTTCTTT.

The V and J genes are TRBV6-5 and TRBJ1-1; no firm D call. The V and J ends lost 7 bases and 7 bases respectively, with 10 bases between them. Germline V CDR1 and CDR2: MNHEY, SVGAGI. The CDR3 is 11 residues long. Here the CDR3 DNA reads TGTGCCAGCATCTTCCGACTTGAAGCTTTCTTT. Its translation: CASIFRLEAFF.